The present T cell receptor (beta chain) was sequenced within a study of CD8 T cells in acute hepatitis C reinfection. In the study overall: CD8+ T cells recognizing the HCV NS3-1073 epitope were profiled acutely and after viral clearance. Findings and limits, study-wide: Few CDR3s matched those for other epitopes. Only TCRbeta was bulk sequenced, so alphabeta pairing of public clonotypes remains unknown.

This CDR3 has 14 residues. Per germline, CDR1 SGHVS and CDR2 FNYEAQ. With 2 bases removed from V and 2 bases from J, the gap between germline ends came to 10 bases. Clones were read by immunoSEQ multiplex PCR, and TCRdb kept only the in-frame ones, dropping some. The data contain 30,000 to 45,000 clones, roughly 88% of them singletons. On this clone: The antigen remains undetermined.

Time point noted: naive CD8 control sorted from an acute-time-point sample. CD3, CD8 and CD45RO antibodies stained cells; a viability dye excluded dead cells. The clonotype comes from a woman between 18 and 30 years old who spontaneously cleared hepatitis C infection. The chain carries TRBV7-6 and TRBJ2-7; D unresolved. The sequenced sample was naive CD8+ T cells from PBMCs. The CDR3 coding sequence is TGTGCCAGCAGCTTAAGTCCCAGTCCCTACGAGCAGTACTTC. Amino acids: CASSLSPSPYEQYF.